These T cell receptor beta chains were read from a single sample in a study of patients and donors after allogeneic stem cell transplantation. TCRdb independently ran MiXCR on the RT-PCR reads; one entry per CDR3 protein. The table includes approximately 200,000 distinct CDR3 sequences, 38% detected once. Sequenced material: blood, either unsorted or a sorted T cell fraction (not recorded which). These TCRs come from a human donor who was either an allogeneic HSCT recipient or a stem cell or donor lymphocyte infusion donor (not recorded which). It is not recorded whose cells these are; they may come from a transplant donor. The CDR3 runs from the conserved cysteine through the conserved F or W. A D gene is named only where the DNA matches it firmly. Only some rows state a clone size, as once, few, many or a class for expanded clones.

size: -; J: TRBJ2-4; V: TRBV12-3/TRBV12-4; D: TRBD1; CDR3: CASSLLDRGNIQYF; DNA: TGTGCCAGCAGTTTATTGGACAGGGGGAACATTCAGTACTTC
size: few; J: TRBJ1-2; V: TRBV7-6; D: -; CDR3: CASSLFAGNGRQDYGYTF; DNA: TGTGCCAGCAGCTTGTTTGCAGGGAACGGAAGACAAGACTATGGCTACACCTTC
size: -; J: TRBJ1-3; V: TRBV29-1; D: -; CDR3: CSGALGSGNTIYF; DNA: TGCAGCGGGGCCTTGGGCTCTGGAAACACCATATATTTT
size: few; J: TRBJ1-2; V: TRBV6-5; D: -; CDR3: CASSRTVGDYGYTF; DNA: TGTGCCAGCAGCCGGACGGTAGGGGACTATGGCTACACCTTC
size: -; J: TRBJ2-1; V: TRBV29-1; D: -; CDR3: CSVVGGDDILQFF; DNA: TGCAGCGTTGTTGGTGGCGACGACATCTTGCAGTTCTTC
size: -; J: TRBJ2-3; V: TRBV20-1; D: -; CDR3: CSAREPTDTQYF; DNA: TGCAGTGCTAGAGAGCCGACAGATACGCAGTATTTT
size: -; J: TRBJ1-5; V: TRBV28; D: -; CDR3: CASQQGSGPQHF; DNA: TGTGCCAGCCAACAGGGCTCCGGGCCCCAGCATTTT
size: -; J: TRBJ1-2; V: TRBV5-1; D: -; CDR3: CASSLAPGAWNGYTF; DNA: TGCGCCAGCAGCTTGGCTCCGGGGGCCTGGAATGGCTACACCTTC
size: many; J: TRBJ1-1; V: TRBV29-1; D: TRBD1; CDR3: CSVLLDRDLNTEAFF; DNA: TGCAGCGTTCTTCTGGACAGGGACCTGAACACTGAAGCTTTCTTT
size: -; J: TRBJ2-7; V: TRBV6-5; D: -; CDR3: CASTSRIQGRAYEQYF; DNA: TGTGCCAGCACCTCGAGAATCCAGGGACGAGCCTACGAGCAGTACTTC
size: -; J: TRBJ2-1; V: TRBV4-2; D: -; CDR3: CASSQELKYNEQFF; DNA: TGTGCCAGCAGCCAAGAACTTAAGTACAATGAGCAGTTCTTC
size: few; J: TRBJ1-4; V: TRBV7-9; D: -; CDR3: CASSSRGPATNEKLFF; DNA: TGTGCCAGCAGCTCCCGGGGCCCAGCAACTAATGAAAAACTGTTTTTT
size: few; J: TRBJ1-2; V: TRBV4-3; D: TRBD1; CDR3: CASSQDWQGAGYGYTF; DNA: TGCGCCAGCAGCCAAGACTGGCAGGGGGCGGGCTATGGCTACACCTTC
size: few; J: TRBJ1-5; V: TRBV12-3/TRBV12-4; D: -; CDR3: CASSPRSTGLPQHF; DNA: TGTGCCAGCAGTCCCCGATCCACAGGTCTGCCCCAGCATTTT
size: -; J: TRBJ2-3; V: TRBV3-1; D: TRBD2; CDR3: CASSQGAGVADTQYF; DNA: TGTGCCAGCAGCCAAGGCGCGGGGGTAGCAGATACGCAGTATTTT
size: -; J: TRBJ1-6; V: TRBV6-5; D: TRBD1; CDR3: CASSGQGGRNSPLHF; DNA: TGTGCCAGCAGTGGACAGGGTGGGAGGAATTCACCCCTCCACTTT
size: -; J: TRBJ2-3; V: TRBV6-2/TRBV6-3; D: TRBD2; CDR3: CASSLTSGGPDTQYF; DNA: TGTGCCAGCAGTTTGACTAGCGGGGGTCCGGATACGCAGTATTTT
size: -; J: TRBJ2-7; V: TRBV20-1; D: TRBD2; CDR3: CSAILLRDYSYEQYF; DNA: TGCAGTGCTATCCTCCTAAGGGACTACTCCTACGAGCAGTACTTC
size: -; J: TRBJ2-3; V: TRBV2; D: -; CDR3: CASTIPLGPDTQYF; DNA: TGTGCCAGCACCATACCCCTGGGACCAGATACGCAGTATTTT
size: few; J: TRBJ1-2; V: TRBV7-2; D: -; CDR3: CASSLRGLYGYTF; DNA: TGTGCCAGCAGCTTAAGAGGGCTCTATGGCTACACCTTC
size: many; J: TRBJ1-5; V: TRBV12-3/TRBV12-4; D: TRBD1; CDR3: CASSLRAGGNQPQHF; DNA: TGTGCCAGCAGTTTACGGGCAGGGGGTAACCAGCCCCAGCATTTT
size: -; J: TRBJ2-2; V: TRBV20-1; D: -; CDR3: CSARRTENTGELFF; DNA: TGCAGTGCTAGAAGAACAGAGAACACCGGGGAGCTGTTTTTT
size: -; J: TRBJ2-5; V: TRBV4-2; D: -; CDR3: CASSQEIMAETQYF; DNA: TGTGCCAGCAGCCAAGAAATAATGGCAGAGACCCAGTACTTC
size: -; J: TRBJ1-2; V: TRBV5-1; D: -; CDR3: CASSSEGNYGYTF; DNA: TGCGCCAGCAGCTCAGAGGGGAACTATGGCTACACCTTC
size: few; J: TRBJ1-1; V: TRBV7-2; D: -; CDR3: CASSLGWGLTEAFF; DNA: TGTGCCAGCAGCCTAGGCTGGGGGCTCACTGAAGCTTTCTTT
size: few; J: TRBJ2-2; V: TRBV27; D: -; CDR3: CASSLRAGTGELFF; DNA: TGTGCCAGCAGTTTAAGGGCTGGCACCGGGGAGCTGTTTTTT
size: -; J: TRBJ2-3; V: TRBV4-2; D: -; CDR3: CASSQTTADTQYF; DNA: TGTGCCAGCAGCCAGACTACGGCAGATACGCAGTATTTT